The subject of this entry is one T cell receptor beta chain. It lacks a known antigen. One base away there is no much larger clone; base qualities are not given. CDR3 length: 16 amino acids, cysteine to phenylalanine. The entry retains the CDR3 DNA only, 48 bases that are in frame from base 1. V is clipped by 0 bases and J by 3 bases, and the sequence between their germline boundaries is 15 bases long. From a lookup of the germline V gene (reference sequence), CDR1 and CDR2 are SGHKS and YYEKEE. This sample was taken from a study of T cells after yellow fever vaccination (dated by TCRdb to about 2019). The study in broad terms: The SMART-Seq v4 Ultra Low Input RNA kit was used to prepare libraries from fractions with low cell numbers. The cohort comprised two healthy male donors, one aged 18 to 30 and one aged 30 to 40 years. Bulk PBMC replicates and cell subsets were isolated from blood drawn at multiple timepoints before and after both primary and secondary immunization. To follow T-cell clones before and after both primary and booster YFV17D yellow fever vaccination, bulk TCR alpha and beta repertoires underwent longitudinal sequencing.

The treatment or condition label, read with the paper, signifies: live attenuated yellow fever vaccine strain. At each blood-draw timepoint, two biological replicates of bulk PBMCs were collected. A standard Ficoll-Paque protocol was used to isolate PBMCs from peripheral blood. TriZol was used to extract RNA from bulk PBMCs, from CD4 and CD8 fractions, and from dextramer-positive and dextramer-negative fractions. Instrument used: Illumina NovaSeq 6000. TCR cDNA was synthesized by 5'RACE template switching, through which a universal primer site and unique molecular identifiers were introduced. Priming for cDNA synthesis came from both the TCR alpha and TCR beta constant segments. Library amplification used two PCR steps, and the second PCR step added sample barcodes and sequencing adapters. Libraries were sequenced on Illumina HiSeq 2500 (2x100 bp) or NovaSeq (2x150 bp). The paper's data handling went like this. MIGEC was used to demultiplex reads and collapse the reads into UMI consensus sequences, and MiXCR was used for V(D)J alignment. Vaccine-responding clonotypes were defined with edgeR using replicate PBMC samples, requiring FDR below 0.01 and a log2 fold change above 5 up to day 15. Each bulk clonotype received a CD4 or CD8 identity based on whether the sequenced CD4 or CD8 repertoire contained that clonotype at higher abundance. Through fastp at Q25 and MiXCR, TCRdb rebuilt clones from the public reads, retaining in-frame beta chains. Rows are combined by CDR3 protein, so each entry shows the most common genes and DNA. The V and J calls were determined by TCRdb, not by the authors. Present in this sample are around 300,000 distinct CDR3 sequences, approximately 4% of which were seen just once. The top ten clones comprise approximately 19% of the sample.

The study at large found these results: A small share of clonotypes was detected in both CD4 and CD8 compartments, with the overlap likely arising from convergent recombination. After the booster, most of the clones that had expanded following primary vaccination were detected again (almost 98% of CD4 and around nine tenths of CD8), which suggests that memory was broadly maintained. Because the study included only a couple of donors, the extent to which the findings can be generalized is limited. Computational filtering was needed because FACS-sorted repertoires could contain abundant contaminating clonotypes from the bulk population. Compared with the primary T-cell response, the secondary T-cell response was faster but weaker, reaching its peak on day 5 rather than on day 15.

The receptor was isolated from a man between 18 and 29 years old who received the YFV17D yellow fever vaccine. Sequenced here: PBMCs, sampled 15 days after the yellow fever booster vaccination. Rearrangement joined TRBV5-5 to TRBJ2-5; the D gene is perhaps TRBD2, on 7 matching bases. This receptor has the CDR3 CASSLDGGGFEETQYF. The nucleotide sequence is TGTGCCAGCAGCTTGGACGGCGGGGGCTTCGAAGAGACCCAGTACTTC.